This TCR beta chain was identified in a study of cytomegalovirus exposure and HLA in healthy donors. Whole-study results and caveats: According to an earlier analysis, most TCR beta V segments yielded productive rearrangements about 87% or about 30% of the time. Some TCR beta chains (more than 150 of them) were listed as cytomegalovirus-associated. Later on, an analysis showed TCR association rates differing by HLA locus, with DRB1 the most and HLA-C the fewest.

The PCR ran on 60 Vbeta and 13 Jbeta primers. Assay: immunoSEQ multiplex PCR; the TCRdb copy retains only in-frame clones and omits some. The table records over 30,000 clones, approximately 67% of them present only once. V shed 1 base and J 7 bases; nucleotides not matched to a gene: 4. This CDR3 is built from 14 residues. The germline CDR1 and CDR2 sequences are MNHEY and SMNVEV (reference sequence). As concerns this clone: No antigen is known for it.

The sample consisted of PBMCs. The chain links TRBV27 to TRBJ2-1; TRBD1 aligns across 7 bases. The TCR originated in a man in his forties in good health and CMV-seropositive. CDR3 protein: CASSLLQGWNEQFF. In DNA, the CDR3 is TGTGCCAGCAGTTTATTACAGGGGTGGAATGAGCAGTTCTTC.